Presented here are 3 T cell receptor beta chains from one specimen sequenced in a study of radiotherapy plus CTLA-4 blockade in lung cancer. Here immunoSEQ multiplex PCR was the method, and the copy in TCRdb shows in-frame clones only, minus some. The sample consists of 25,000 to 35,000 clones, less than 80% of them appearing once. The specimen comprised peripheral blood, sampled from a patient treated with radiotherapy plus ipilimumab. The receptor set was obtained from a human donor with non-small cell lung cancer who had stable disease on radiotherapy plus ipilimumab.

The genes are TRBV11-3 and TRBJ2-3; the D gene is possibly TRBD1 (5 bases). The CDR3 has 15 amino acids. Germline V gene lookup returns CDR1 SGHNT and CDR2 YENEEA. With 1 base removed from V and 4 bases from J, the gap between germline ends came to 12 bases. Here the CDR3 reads CASSLGKGFADTQYF. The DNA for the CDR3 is TGTGCCAGCAGCTTAGGAAAGGGGTTCGCAGATACGCAGTATTTT.

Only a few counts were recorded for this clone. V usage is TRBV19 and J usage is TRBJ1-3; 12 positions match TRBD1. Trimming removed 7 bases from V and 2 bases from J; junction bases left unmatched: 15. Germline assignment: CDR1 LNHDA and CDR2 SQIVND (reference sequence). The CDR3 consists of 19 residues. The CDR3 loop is CASTPRDRGLLSAGNTIYF. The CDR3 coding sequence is TGTGCCAGTACCCCCCGGGACAGGGGGCTTTTATCGGCTGGAAACACCATATATTTT.

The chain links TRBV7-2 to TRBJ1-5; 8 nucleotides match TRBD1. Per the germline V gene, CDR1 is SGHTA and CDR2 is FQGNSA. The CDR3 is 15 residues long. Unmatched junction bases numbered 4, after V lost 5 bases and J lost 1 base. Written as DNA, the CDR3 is TGTGCCAGCAGCCCTCGGACAGGGAGCAATCAGCCCCAGCATTTT. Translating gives CASSPRTGSNQPQHF.